This T cell receptor beta chain was retrieved from a study of graft-versus-host responses after intestinal transplantation. About the study: Every transplant recipient was induced with anti-thymocyte globulin, then maintained on tacrolimus and steroids for about 3 years. Broader study findings: Marrow from the recipient contained GvH clones, some of which had appeared first in ileum or blood.

On this clone itself: As yet, its antigen is unknown.

Post-transplant marrow was drawn from the posterior iliac crest or another site. TCRdb's copy holds only in-frame clones and misses some; the assay was immunoSEQ multiplex PCR. The data contain around 71,000 clones, around 90% of them singletons. This CDR3 has 14 amino acids. Germline V gene data show CDR1 as MNHEY and CDR2 as SMNVEV (reference sequence). V lost 1 base and J 6 bases, leaving 12 bases between the germline ends. The sample was bone marrow, taken 700 to 850 days after intestinal transplantation. This rearrangement joins TRBV27 to TRBJ1-1, with D maybe TRBD1 (6 bases). The TCR was taken from a human patient who received an intestinal transplant, so some T cells may come from the graft donor. CDR3 sequence reads: CASSLWGQGPEAFF. Written as DNA, the CDR3 is TGTGCCAGCAGTTTATGGGGGCAGGGCCCTGAAGCTTTCTTT.